The 21 T cell receptor beta chains listed next were all sequenced from one sample in a study of identical twins (dated by TCRdb to the mid-2010s). The library was prepared using 5' RACE. Reads for this sample came from an Illumina HiSeq 2000. TCRdb trimmed public reads at Q25 via fastp, called clones via MiXCR and kept in-frame beta chains. Entries are consolidated by CDR3 protein sequence, retaining the most common genes and DNA. The sample table shows roughly 230,000 distinct CDR3 sequences, and about 8.9% are seen once. The top ten constitute roughly 3% of the sample. These same data were also listed under a study on yellow fever vaccine responses in identical twins.

The source material was CD8+ T cells sorted from blood. The source is a woman between 18 and 29 years old in good health.

On this clonotype: A much more abundant neighbour one base away suggests this may be a read error. The chain has TRBV12-3 or TRBV12-4 and TRBJ2-7, with D possibly matching TRBD1 (6 bases). Trimming cost V 7 bases and J 3 bases, with 13 bases left between them. The CDR3 sequence is 13 residues long. Here the CDR3 reads CASTGAGDYEQYF. DNA for the CDR3: TGTGCCAGCACCGGGGCAGGGGACTACGAGCAGTACTTC.

The genes are TRBV4-3 and TRBJ2-5; 8 bases are shared with TRBD1. This CDR3 spans 15 amino acids. Germline trimming cut 0 bases from V and 5 bases from J; bases unmatched to any gene: 5. Germline CDR1 reads LGHNA; CDR2 reads YSLEER. CDR3 residues: CASSQDGTGWETQYF. The CDR3 DNA follows: TGCGCCAGCAGCCAAGATGGGACAGGTTGGGAGACCCAGTACTTC.

The V and J genes are TRBV9 and TRBJ2-7, with D perhaps matching TRBD1 or TRBD2 (6 bases each). The V gene lost 3 bases and the J gene lost 1 base, with 11 bases spanning the gap. The CDR3 totals 14 residues. The germline gives CDR1 SGDLS, CDR2 YYNGEE. Here the CDR3 reads CASSEGGRSYEQYF. CDR3 DNA sequence: TGTGCCAGCAGCGAGGGGGGCAGGTCCTACGAGCAGTACTTC.

This clonotype was counted only a few times. The V and J genes are TRBV10-3 and TRBJ2-1; tentative D call: TRBD1 (5 bases). The length of the CDR3 is 16 residues. Germline assignment: CDR1 ENHRY and CDR2 SYGVKD. The V and J ends lost 3 bases and 1 base respectively, with 13 bases between them. CDR3 protein: CAISDGQGHSYNEQFF. The CDR3 coding sequence is TGTGCCATCAGTGACGGACAAGGCCATTCCTACAATGAGCAGTTCTTC.

In its sample, this clonotype was seen a few times. V and J are TRBV4-3 and TRBJ2-5, with D maybe TRBD2 (5 bases). The V and J ends lost 0 bases and 3 bases respectively, with 11 bases between them. The CDR3 is 15 residues long. Germline V CDR1 and CDR2: LGHNA, YSLEER. This CDR3 reads CASSQDIGEEETQYF. The CDR3 region has the DNA TGCGCCAGCAGCCAAGATATCGGGGAAGAAGAGACCCAGTACTTC.

This clonotype was counted a few times. CDR3 DNA: TGTGCCACGGAGCGGGAGGAGGCCTACAATGAGCAGTTCTTC. Amino acids: CATEREEAYNEQFF. The V gene is TRBV6-2 or TRBV6-3, the J gene TRBJ2-1; TRBD2 matches at 9 bases. The CDR3 is 14 residues long. Germline values: CDR1 MNHEY, CDR2 SVGEGT. The V and J ends lost 10 bases and 2 bases, in that order; junction bases with no gene match: 6.

Concerning this clonotype itself: One end of the junction does not line up with germline, which may come from a read error. The chain uses TRBV7-2 and TRBJ2-5; D is possibly TRBD1 (5 bases). Germline V gives CDR1 SGHTA, CDR2 FQGNSA. The CDR3 loop spans 15 amino acids. The CDR3 reads CASSLTWPGQEAQYF. The DNA of the CDR3 is TGTGCCAGCAGCTTAACGTGGCCAGGGCAAGAGGCCCAGTACTTC.

This clonotype was recorded many times. The chain combines TRBV4-3 with TRBJ2-7; no clear D gene. The germline V gene encodes CDR1 LGHNA and CDR2 YSLEER. V was shortened by 4 bases and J by 1 base, with 8 bases between the two germline ends. This CDR3 is built from 13 residues. CDR3 region: CASSPDPSYEQYF. The DNA for the CDR3 is TGCGCCAGCAGCCCGGACCCATCCTACGAGCAGTACTTC.

This clonotype came up a few times. The V and J genes are TRBV4-3 and TRBJ2-7, with 10 bases that match TRBD1. The CDR3 sequence is 15 residues long. Germline V gene sequence: CDR1 LGHNA, CDR2 YSLEER. Trimming took 1 base from V and 6 from J; bases not matched to a gene: 6. CDR3 region: CASSQGRDRGIEQYF. The CDR3 region has the DNA TGCGCCAGCAGCCAAGGGAGGGACAGGGGTATCGAGCAGTACTTC.

This clonotype was counted a few times. The CDR3 is CASSLDFSSRYYEQYF. The CDR3 DNA follows: TGTGCCAGCAGCTTAGATTTTTCTAGTAGATACTACGAGCAGTACTTC. The V and J genes are TRBV7-9 and TRBJ2-7; D is unclear. The V end was cut by 1 base, the J end by 3 bases, with 16 bases between. Germline loops: CDR1 SEHNR, CDR2 FQNEAQ (reference sequence). The CDR3 covers 16 residues.

V gene TRBV29-1 combines with J gene TRBJ2-1; possibly TRBD1 for D (6 bases). V lost 6 bases and J 4 bases, leaving 16 bases between the germline ends. This CDR3 region has 14 residues. Per germline, CDR1 SQVTM and CDR2 ANQGSEA. CDR3 in amino acids: CSVTGQGTYNEQFF. As DNA, the CDR3 is TGCAGCGTCACGGGTCAGGGGACATACAATGAGCAGTTCTTC.

CDR3 loop: CASGEVPGAEAFF. The CDR3 DNA is TGTGCTAGTGGCGAAGTTCCAGGGGCTGAAGCTTTCTTT. V and J are TRBV12-5 and TRBJ1-1; D perhaps matches TRBD1 (6 bases). This CDR3 is built from 13 residues. V was pared by 6 bases and J by 6 bases, with 14 bases between. CDR1 is LGHNT, CDR2 FRNRAP, per germline.

This clonotype was seen a handful of times. V is TRBV29-1 and J is TRBJ2-5; 11 bases align to TRBD2. The germline V gene has CDR1 SQVTM and CDR2 ANQGSEA. This CDR3 has 15 residues. With 6 bases clipped from V and 4 bases from J, the junction kept 10 bases outside the gene matches. In DNA form, the CDR3 reads TGCAGCGTCCCCCTGCTAGCGGGAGGCCGAGAGACCCAGTACTTC. This sequence encodes CSVPLLAGGRETQYF.

This clonotype was seen ten or more times. The chain combines TRBV27 with TRBJ2-3; TRBD2 might be the D (6 bases). Trimming left V 5 bases short and J 4 bases short, with 16 bases between. Germline CDR1 is MNHEY and CDR2 is SMNVEV (reference sequence). The CDR3 extends over 15 amino acids. The CDR3 sequence is CASSISAEGPDTQYF. The CDR3 DNA is TGTGCCAGCAGTATTAGCGCGGAGGGCCCAGATACGCAGTATTTT.

The chain employs TRBV20-1 and TRBJ2-3, with D maybe TRBD1 (5 bases). The V end lost 6 bases, the J end lost 5 bases, and 18 bases lay between the germline ends. CDR1 and CDR2 from the germline V gene are DFQATT and SNEGSKA (reference sequence). The CDR3 covers 14 residues. The CDR3 region has the DNA TGCAGTGCAGACCCAGGGCAAGAGGAAGATACGCAGTATTTT. It translates to CSADPGQEEDTQYF.

This clonotype was seen only a few times. The V call is TRBV6-2 or TRBV6-3, the J call TRBJ1-1; no clear D. CDR1 and CDR2 (germline): MNHEY, SVGEGT. The germline V and J ends were trimmed by 11 bases and 0 bases, with 13 bases remaining between them. The CDR3 loop spans 13 amino acids. The CDR3 sequence: CAAWEGVNTEAFF. For the CDR3, the DNA is TGTGCCGCCTGGGAGGGCGTGAACACTGAAGCTTTCTTT.

The chain employs TRBV5-1 and TRBJ2-3; 8 bases line up with TRBD2. Trimming cost V 2 bases and J 2 bases; bases outside gene matches: 7. CDR1 and CDR2 (germline): SGHRS, YFSETQ. The length of the CDR3 is 16 residues. The CDR3 nucleotides are TGCGCCAGCAGCTTCTCAAGCGGGGGCCCCACAGATACGCAGTATTTT. Amino acid sequence: CASSFSSGGPTDTQYF. Looking up the rest from reference TRBV5-1 and TRBJ2-3 gives the full variable domain: KAGVTQTPRYLIKTRGQQVTLSCSPISGHRSVSWYQQTPGQGLQFLFEYFSETQRNKGNFPGRFSGRQFSNSRSEMNVSTLELGDSALYLCASSFSSGGPTDTQYFGPGTRLTVL.

The rearrangement uses TRBV20-1 and TRBJ2-3; TRBD2 agrees at 7 bases. Trimming removed 0 bases from V and 6 bases from J; junction bases left unmatched: 24. The CDR3 extends over 20 amino acids. Germline V gives CDR1 DFQATT, CDR2 SNEGSKA (reference sequence). The CDR3 bases are TGCAGTGCTAGAGATCTCGGGCTCGGAGCGGGACCTGGGGCATGGGATACGCAGTATTTT. The encoded protein is CSARDLGLGAGPGAWDTQYF.

The CDR3 protein is CASTQSGAGPDEQFF. The CDR3 DNA follows: TGTGCCAGCACCCAATCCGGGGCAGGGCCCGATGAGCAGTTCTTC. The rearrangement joins TRBV12-3 or TRBV12-4 to TRBJ2-1; D may match TRBD1 or TRBD2 (5 bases each). The CDR3 covers 15 residues. With 7 bases removed from V and 8 bases from J, the gap between germline ends came to 21 bases.

This clonotype was counted only a few times. The chain has TRBV9 and TRBJ1-5; TRBD1 might be the D (5 bases). This CDR3 is 15 amino acids long. The V and J ends lost 3 bases and 5 bases respectively, with 15 bases between them. Germline V gene lookup returns CDR1 SGDLS and CDR2 YYNGEE. The CDR3 reads CASSAGGGGDQPQHF. The CDR3 nucleotides are TGTGCCAGCAGCGCCGGTGGGGGTGGGGATCAGCCCCAGCATTTT.

This chain joins TRBV28 and TRBJ2-7, with D possibly matching TRBD1 (5 bases). The CDR3 has 13 residues. The V and J ends lost 6 bases and 4 bases respectively, with 13 bases between them. Germline CDR1 MDHEN, CDR2 SYDVKM. The CDR3 sequence: CASRGRDGYEQYF. CDR3 in DNA: TGTGCCAGCAGGGGCAGGGATGGGTACGAGCAGTACTTC.